This TCR beta chain is drawn from a study of shared clonotypes between healthy human individuals. For this clone: As yet, its antigen is unknown. Other DNA sequences in the same sample also yield this CDR3.

Study conclusions and caveats: Unshared clonotypes carried lower generation probabilities than those common to all four donors.

Repertoires were generated with immunoSEQ multiplex PCR, while TCRdb's copy carries only in-frame clones and drops some. The sample holds more than 2,000,000 clones, roughly 93% seen once. This TCR was sampled from a man aged 18-30 years in good health. Some clones in this sample may be carry-over from other donors' samples. Sequencing was carried out using naive CD4+ T cells from PBMCs. Indicated subset: CD45RA+ positively selected.

The CDR3 is CASSLDRGETQYF. CDR3 in DNA: TGTGCCAGCAGCTTAGACAGGGGCGAGACCCAGTACTTC. V is TRBV7-3 and J is TRBJ2-5; 8 bases are shared with TRBD1. The CDR3 is 13 residues long. CDR1 is SGHTA and CDR2 is FQGTGA in the germline V gene. J gave up 5 bases and V 2 bases, and 1 base lay outside the gene matches. Full variable domain (rest looked up from reference TRBV7-3 and TRBJ2-5): GAGVSQTPSNKVTEKGKYVELRCDPISGHTALYWYRQSLGQGPEFLIYFQGTGAADDSGLPNDRFFAVRPEGSVSTLKIQRTERGDSAVYLCASSLDRGETQYFGPGTRLLVL.